This T cell receptor (beta chain) was found in a study of early T cells in non-severe SARS-CoV-2 infection. Study results and caveats: Comparison of clonotypes with VDJdb favored anti-spike CD8 responses while missing private and CD4 specificities.

A word on this clonotype: Its antigen is still unknown.

TCRdb reanalysed the 5' RACE reads using MiXCR and keeps one entry per CDR3 protein. The sample has about 59,000 distinct CDR3 sequences, around 14% seen once; the top ten hold 7.5% to 10%. Germline CDR1 is GTSNPN and CDR2 is SVGIG (reference sequence). CDR3 size: 13 residues. V lost 0 bases and J 2 bases, leaving 8 bases between the germline ends. The material was whole blood, obtained at baseline. The rearrangement uses TRBV30 and TRBJ2-7; a weak D match, TRBD2 (5 bases). The TCR was taken from an adult who was a healthcare worker with PCR-confirmed SARS-CoV-2 infection or an uninfected control (not recorded which). The CDR3 loop reads CAWSVSGTYEQYF. The CDR3 DNA sequence: TGTGCCTGGAGTGTGTCGGGAACCTACGAGCAGTACTTC.